Listed below are T cell receptor beta chains from one sample, sequenced in a study of CD8+ T cells in alopecia areata. Sequenced by immunoSEQ multiplex PCR; TCRdb stores in-frame clones only, minus some. The table lists over 120,000 clones, around three fifths of them singletons. Sequencing was performed on CD4+ T cells sorted from blood, taken at week 0. The receptors were sampled from a human donor with alopecia areata. Both conserved end residues are part of each CDR3. The order of the fields is V gene, J gene, clone size, D gene, CDR3 DNA, CDR3 protein. The D gene is left open where the match is weak. The listing skips clone size in some rows; elsewhere it reads once, few, many or a size class.

>TRBV5-1|TRBJ2-7|once|-
TGCGCCAGCAGCTTGGGAGGGTACGAGCAGTACTTC
CASSLGGYEQYF
>TRBV7-9|TRBJ2-7|once|-
TGTGCCAGCAGCTCAACTAGAGACGAGCAGTACTTC
CASSSTRDEQYF
>TRBV6-5|TRBJ2-7|once|TRBD1
TGTGCCAGCAGTTACGGAGACAGGGGTTACGAGCAGTACTTC
CASSYGDRGYEQYF
>TRBV6-6|TRBJ1-1|once|TRBD1
TGTGCCAGCAGCCCGACAGGGTACACTGAAGCTTTCTTT
CASSPTGYTEAFF
>TRBV30|TRBJ1-4|-|TRBD1
TGTGCCTGTACACAGGGGAATAATGAAAAACTGTTTTTT
CACTQGNNEKLFF
>TRBV13|TRBJ1-1|few|-
TGTGCCAGCAGCACTACGGACCGGGGGAACACTGAAGCTTTCTTT
CASSTTDRGNTEAFF
>TRBV29-1|TRBJ1-4|few|TRBD1
TGCAGCGCCCGGTGGGGGACAGGGTCGTCGGGTGGTGAAAAACTGTTTTTT
CSARWGTGSSGGEKLFF
>TRBV5-1|TRBJ1-2|once|TRBD1
TGCGCCAGCAGCTTGGAAGGACAGGGAAGGAATGGCTACACCTTC
CASSLEGQGRNGYTF
>TRBV7-9|TRBJ2-5|-|TRBD2
TGTGCCAGCAGCTTAGGCGGGGGTCAAGAGACCCAGTACTTC
CASSLGGGQETQYF
>TRBV4-2|TRBJ1-4|-|TRBD1
TGTGCCAGCAGCCAAGATCTACAGGGGCGCGGGGAAAAACTGTTTTTT
CASSQDLQGRGEKLFF
>TRBV29-1|TRBJ1-2|once|TRBD1
TGCAGCGCCTGGACAGGGAGAGGCTACACCTTC
CSAWTGRGYTF
>TRBV5-7|TRBJ2-1|-|TRBD1
TGTGCCAGCGTCCGGGACAGCTCTTACAATGAGCAGTTCTTC
CASVRDSSYNEQFF
>TRBV7-9|TRBJ2-5|few|-
TGTGCCAGCAGCTTAGACCAAGAGACCCAGTACTTC
CASSLDQETQYF
>TRBV6-6|TRBJ1-1|few|-
TGTGCCAGCAGGCGTACCGAGGCAACCACTGAAGCTTTCTTT
CASRRTEATTEAFF
>TRBV4-3|TRBJ1-1|few|-
TGCGCCAGCAGCCAAGAGGTTACAGGGTCCACTGAAGCTTTCTTT
CASSQEVTGSTEAFF
>TRBV30|TRBJ2-3|-|-
TGTGCCTGGAGTGTGGACGGAGATACGCAGTATTTT
CAWSVDGDTQYF
>TRBV29-1|TRBJ2-2|few|-
TGCAGCGTTGTAGGGGCATCCGGGGAGCTGTTTTTT
CSVVGASGELFF
>TRBV25-1|TRBJ2-2|-|-
TGTGCCAGCAGTGTAACAGGGTCCGGGGAGCTGTTTTTT
CASSVTGSGELFF